A selection of T cell receptor beta chains follows, all from one sample in a study of identical twins. MiXCR was run by TCRdb on the 5' RACE reads, yielding one entry per CDR3 protein. The table includes about 220,000 distinct CDR3 sequences, approximately 8.3% detected once. These data were likewise used in another study, on yellow fever vaccine responses in identical twins.

The sequenced sample consisted of memory (CD45RO+) T cells sorted from blood. The receptors come from a woman aged 18-29 years in good health. Each CDR3 is given with its conserved first and last residue. The D gene is left open where the match is weak. A row's size may be missing; if present it is once, few, many or a size class.

V	size	D	J	CDR3	DNA
TRBV28	few	NA	TRBJ2-2	CASSFEFGVSGELFF	TGTGCCAGCAGTTTCGAGTTTGGGGTATCCGGGGAGCTGTTTTTT
TRBV5-1	many	NA	TRBJ2-1	CASSLGASYNEQFF	TGCGCCAGCAGCTTGGGAGCATCCTACAATGAGCAGTTCTTC
TRBV3-1	NA	TRBD1	TRBJ1-6	CASSQGQQGRSPLHF	TGTGCCAGCAGCCAAGGCCAACAGGGGAGATCACCCCTCCACTTT
TRBV10-3	many	NA	TRBJ2-5	CAISESGGPETQYF	TGTGCCATCAGTGAGTCCGGAGGGCCGGAGACCCAGTACTTC
TRBV7-2	many	NA	TRBJ2-3	CASSLELQVPTQYF	TGTGCCAGCAGCTTAGAGTTACAGGTGCCAACGCAGTATTTT
TRBV6-4	many	NA	TRBJ1-1	CASSKEWENTEAFF	TGTGCCAGCAGTAAGGAATGGGAGAACACTGAAGCTTTCTTT
TRBV6-2/TRBV6-3	few	TRBD2	TRBJ2-1	CASSYQPSGRGYNEQFF	TGTGCCAGCAGTTACCAACCTTCGGGGAGGGGTTACAATGAGCAGTTCTTC
TRBV4-3	NA	TRBD2	TRBJ2-5	CASSRGTSGSWETQYF	TGCGCCAGCAGCCGGGGGACTAGCGGGAGTTGGGAGACCCAGTACTTC
TRBV7-3	few	NA	TRBJ2-5	CASSLQVGETQYF	TGTGCCAGCAGCTTACAGGTCGGAGAGACCCAGTACTTC
TRBV6-5	few	NA	TRBJ2-7	CASSSPTILGYEQYF	TGTGCCAGCAGTTCGCCCACTATTCTCGGCTACGAGCAGTACTTC
TRBV28	few	NA	TRBJ1-1	CASRNYKAFF	TGTGCCAGCAGGAACTATAAAGCTTTCTTT
TRBV7-9	many	TRBD2	TRBJ2-2	CASSHSPGTSGAGELFF	TGTGCCAGCAGCCACTCGCCCGGGACTAGTGGCGCCGGGGAGCTGTTTTTT
TRBV5-4	many	NA	TRBJ2-1	CASSLLRGAYGEQFF	TGTGCCAGCAGCTTGTTGAGGGGCGCGTACGGTGAGCAGTTCTTC